This TCR beta chain was identified during a study of blood T cell repertoires in COVID-19. Overall study: The United States, Italy and Spain were the sources of the acute and convalescent COVID-19 samples.

Self-reported history from a screening survey and questionnaire set each donor's cohort. V gave up 1 base and J gave up 2 bases, with 5 bases separating them. The CDR3 consists of 13 residues. From germline, CDR1 is MNHNS and CDR2 SASEGT. Sequencing was performed with immunoSEQ multiplex PCR; in TCRdb, only in-frame clones are kept and a portion is missing. Among some 170,000 clones listed, roughly 90% were seen once. The gene calls are TRBV6-1 and TRBJ1-2; D not certain. Sequencing was carried out using PBMCs or T cells enriched from blood (not recorded which). This receptor was obtained from a human donor with acute COVID-19. The donor label of this sample is uncertain. The CDR3 protein is CASSEEQNYGYTF. CDR3 DNA: TGTGCCAGCAGTGAAGAACAAAACTATGGCTACACCTTC.